The clone carrying this T cell receptor beta chain is labeled medium-sized. Its specificity is not known. The record originates from a study of T and B cells in COVID-19 patients. Study-wide background: The recovered patients had mostly mild to moderate COVID-19 with outpatient management. Points from the study as a whole: No sequencing was yet done of CD4+, regulatory or CD8+ subsets, or of SARS-CoV-2-responsive or tetramer+ sorted cells. There were 2,000 to 3,000 TCR clusters exclusive to the recovered cohort, 31 with low generation probability. In COVID-19 patients, T cell receptor beta variable and joining gene use was reportedly strongly skewed.

Multiplex PCR with BIOMED2 TRB-A/B primer pools amplified TRB rearrangements. TCRdb re-called the multiplex PCR reads through MiXCR, storing one row per CDR3 protein. The sample shows more than 15,000 distinct CDR3 sequences, 28% of them seen only once. The trim removed 7 bases at V and 3 bases at J, leaving 4 bases unmatched. This CDR3 is built from 15 residues. TRB was amplified from about 260-540 ng of blood genomic DNA. This chain joins TRBV12-3 or TRBV12-4 and TRBJ2-2, with 11 bases matching TRBD2. This clonotype originated in a human donor who had recovered from COVID-19. Input material: blood. The CDR3 region is CASTTSGAYTGELFF. The DNA of the CDR3 is TGTGCCAGCACGACTAGCGGGGCATACACCGGGGAGCTGTTTTTT.